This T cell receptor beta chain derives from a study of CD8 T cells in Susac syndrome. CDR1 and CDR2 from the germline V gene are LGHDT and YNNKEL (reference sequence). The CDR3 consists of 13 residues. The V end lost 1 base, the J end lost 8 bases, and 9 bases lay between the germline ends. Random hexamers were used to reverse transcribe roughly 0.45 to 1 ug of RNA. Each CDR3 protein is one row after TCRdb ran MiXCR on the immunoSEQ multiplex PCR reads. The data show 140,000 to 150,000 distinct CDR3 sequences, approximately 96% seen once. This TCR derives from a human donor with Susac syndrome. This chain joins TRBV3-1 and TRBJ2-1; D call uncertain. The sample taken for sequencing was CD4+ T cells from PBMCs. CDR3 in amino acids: CASSQVYLDEQFF. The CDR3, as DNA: TGTGCCAGCAGCCAAGTATACCTGGATGAGCAGTTCTTC.